This record concerns one TCR beta chain sequence. This clonotype was seen repeatedly, ten times or more. Its antigen has not been determined. No much larger clone exists at a distance of one base, and base qualities are not known. The sample is drawn from a study of T cells in Graves' hyperthyroidism and ophthalmopathy (dated by TCRdb to about 2019). About the study as a whole: Peripheral blood was sampled at the time of initial diagnosis, prior to any treatment. Thyroid tissue and blood T-cell repertoires from more than 5 Graves' hyperthyroidism patients were also compared in the study. For training and testing, the approximately 97 patients in the discovery cohort were randomly divided in a 7:3 ratio. Whether ophthalmopathy could be predicted prospectively was tested in an independent validation cohort made up of 18 hyperthyroidism patients plus 17 patients who later progressed to ophthalmopathy. The paper describes TCR Vbeta CDR3 sequencing of 135 peripheral blood samples, made up of about 41 ophthalmopathy patients, roughly 80 hyperthyroidism patients and 17 progressor patients. To identify TCR V-J signatures that set the groups apart, the researchers used a discovery cohort of 90 to 100 patients, made up of about 44 with Graves' ophthalmopathy and 57 with stable Graves' hyperthyroidism. After blood sampling, hyperthyroidism patients were treated with methimazole at a starting dose of 30 mg daily, and ophthalmopathy patients were treated with high-dose intravenous methylprednisolone.

V loses 0 bases, J loses 11 bases, and the germline ends lie 13 bases apart. CDR1 and CDR2 are read off the germline V gene (reference sequence) as DFQATT and SNEGSKA. Spanning cysteine to phenylalanine, the CDR3 consists of 12 amino acids. Of the read, only the CDR3 DNA is kept; its 36 bases are in frame from base 1. The research as a whole found: In validation, the model predicted progression to ophthalmopathy a median of about 6.5 months before onset, with roughly 70% sensitivity and more than 72% specificity. A 13 V-J signature model separated ophthalmopathy from stable hyperthyroidism, with 87.88% sensitivity and around 84% specificity in cross-validation and 80%/75% in testing. Sample size was not statistically predetermined, and investigators were not blinded to group allocation. Most expanded thyroid clonotypes (frequency above 0.001) were also detected in blood, a finding suggesting that blood repertoires may reflect thyroid immune responses.

Amplification of TCR beta CDR3 regions was carried out from RNA transcripts. The first round of RT-PCR for the TCR CDR3 was performed with the HTBI primer set and the Qiagen OneStep RT-PCR kit. A second multiplex PCR round built the libraries, followed by size selection and purification. Libraries were sequenced paired-end with 100 bp reads on an Illumina HiSeq2000. Per the authors' processing: SOAPnuke was used to process the raw data, throwing out any read that contained adapters or uncalled bases, had a mean Phred below 15, or lacked an exact constant-primer or identifier match. High-quality paired reads were merged using COPE v1.2.5, and each unique nucleotide sequence was defined as a clonotype. Clonotypes were aligned to IMGT TRBV, TRBD and TRBJ reference segments using MiTCR v1.1. The analysis included only V-J combinations with a frequency above 0.0001, which together covered 98% to 99.2% of the repertoires. A TCS score was defined as the ratio between F50 (clonal expansion) and ExV (chaos), using BLOSUM62-based TCRdist between CDR3 peptides within each V-J. Welch's t-statistics and random forest reduced around 520 V-J features to under 15, which were used in a naive Bayes classifier (R e1071). TCRdb cleaned the public reads at Q25 with fastp, built clones with MiXCR and kept in-frame beta chains. Every distinct CDR3 protein forms one entry, paired with its most common genes and DNA. TCRdb, not the authors, supplied the V and J calls. The sample table shows 210,000 or so distinct CDR3 sequences, and 17% are seen once. The top ten hold 50% of the sample.

Stable Graves' hyperthyroidism was defined as no progression to ophthalmopathy during 18 months of follow-up. Hyperthyroidism patients were newly diagnosed, with disease duration under 2 months, and aged 18 to 65 years. Exclusion was applied to patients with uncontrolled infections, other autoimmune diseases, pregnancy or lactation. Diagnoses relied on clinical symptoms, serum thyroxine and TRAb, thyroid ultrasound and orbital computed tomography. PBMCs were separated from roughly 9.6 ml of fresh peripheral blood using Ficoll-Paque density gradient centrifugation. Trizol reagent was used to extract total RNA, and RNA quality was then checked on an Agilent 2100 Bioanalyzer.

The receptor's source is a middle-aged man with Graves' hyperthyroidism. The specimen was blood. The chain uses TRBV20-1 and TRBJ1-1; 5 matching bases give a weak D call of TRBD1. The DNA sequence is TGCAGTGCTAGAGAACCAGGGACTTCGGCTTTCTTT. The translation is CSAREPGTSAFF.